This T cell receptor (beta chain) originates from a study of T cell responses to AZD1222 COVID-19 vaccine (dated by TCRdb to about 2021). Notes on the research overall: AZD1222 recipients whose second dose came at about 4 weeks and those whose second dose came at about 12 weeks were combined into one group, since spike-specific TCR depth and breadth did not differ between the two schedules. TCR sequencing covered roughly 230 trial participants: 200 to 220 given two doses of AZD1222 and 26 given two doses of MenACWY control vaccine. Trial participants were enrolled by age into subgroups of 18-55, 56-69 and 70-plus years, and around 150, 28 and 57 TCR-sequenced participants, respectively, were included in these subgroups. The study at large found these results: Conclusions about previously exposed vaccinees are limited because only 5 or 6 AZD1222 recipients were SARS-CoV-2 seropositive at baseline. In the small 56-69-year group, the increase in depth fell short of significance, most likely because of low power. The whole spike protein was spanned by vaccine-associated CD4 TCRs, and dominant responses were seen in regions 160-218 and 743-854. Participants were mostly white British and included more females than males, and it was suggested by the authors that clonal diversity may have been underestimated. Reportedly, close to half of the unique spike-specific TCRs recognized epitopes lying outside the regions that are mutated in the B.1.351 and B.1.1.7 variants. After two AZD1222 doses, spike-specific TCR breadth and depth were significantly higher than at day 0 and than in MenACWY recipients. Because no day 14 peak-response samples were available, repertoires were characterized only after the peak T cell response.

The CDR3 regions of human TCRbeta chains were analyzed by immunosequencing. In the authors' own workflow: Repertoire TCRs were checked for matches against a reference library of SARS-CoV-2-specific TCRs that had been generated using the MIRA antigen-specificity platform. Breadth was defined as the fraction of unique TCRs that were SARS-CoV-2-associated, and depth was defined as the fraction of total T cells that were SARS-CoV-2-associated. Using the MIRA data, each spike-specific TCR was assigned both to the spike region to which the TCR was reactive and to a CD4 or CD8 class. Log10-transformed breadth and depth values were compared by one-way ANOVA with Sidak's multiple comparisons tests. The immuneACCESS repertoire file appears here via TCRdb, limited to in-frame rearrangements. These files lack a portion of the clones; in checked studies, under half of the deficit traces to unresolved V genes, and the cause of the others is not known. V and J calls plus clone size are reproduced from that table; the DNA served to infer D and trimming. The sample has 59,000 or so clones on record, around 84% of them singletons. The ten largest clonotypes hold 10% of the sample.

The sample's time point, from its label and the paper: baseline before first vaccination. Vaccinee samples came from UK trials COV001 and COV002, including a single-blind randomized controlled phase 2/3 trial of AZD1222 (ChAdOx1 nCoV-19) in healthy adults. For TCRbeta chain sequencing, PBMC samples from trial participants were taken at day 0 and at day 28 after the second dose. About this clone itself: No antigen is known for it. No base-level quality is on record; no much larger clone is a single base apart.

The CDR3 has 15 amino acids, counting the end cysteine and phenylalanine. The retained sequence is limited to the CDR3, 45 bases, with the frame set at the first base. V gives up 3 bases and J gives up 5 bases, and the segment between their germline ends measures 16 bases. CDR1 and CDR2, looked up from the germline V gene, are MGHRA and YSYEKL. The chain is encoded by TRBV4-1 joined to TRBJ1-1, and TRBD1 may be the D gene, going by 6 matching bases. The sequencing here drew on peripheral blood, taken on day 0 of AZD1222 vaccination. This clonotype was sampled from an adult in good health. The CDR3 sequence is CASSQGGQLWTEAFF. The bases are TGCGCCAGCAGCCAGGGAGGACAGTTGTGGACTGAAGCTTTCTTT.